These T cell receptor beta chains were read from a single sample in a study of blood T cell repertoires in COVID-19. The protocol was immunoSEQ multiplex PCR, while the TCRdb copy is restricted to in-frame clones and leaves out a portion. Of fewer than 90,000 clones in the sample, roughly nine tenths were seen once. Material for sequencing was peripheral blood. These TCRs come from a man aged 70-80 years with active COVID-19. CDR3s leave out the opening cysteine and the closing phenylalanine or tryptophan. Each record gives: CDR3 protein, D gene, V gene. A D gene is named only where the DNA matches it firmly.

SASALLFGEQF,-,TRBV20-1
ASSLEGARGTAEQY,TRBD1,TRBV7-6
ASSVQRETGELF,TRBD2,TRBV2
ASSHTGTGGYEQY,TRBD1,TRBV18
ASSLGFRTGGEKLF,TRBD1,TRBV5-1
ASNPGTDYSYNEQF,TRBD1,TRBV19
ASSQNRGPYEQY,TRBD1,TRBV6-2/TRBV6-3
ASSLVRTGPNYGYT,TRBD1,TRBV7-2
ASSLIAAGGAGELF,TRBD2,TRBV7-3
ASSPDRGSSYEQY,TRBD1,TRBV11-2
ASSDPTGGGRARNTQY,TRBD2,TRBV5-4
ASSLAAGDGDTQY,TRBD2,TRBV7-3
ASSLVVSGRWNEQF,-,TRBV11-3
ASRSGTANYGYT,-,TRBV27
ASSVGATAYEQY,-,TRBV9
ATSPGLRTYEQY,-,TRBV15
ASSPPIGGRGGYT,-,TRBV7-9
ASSIGGGTGVYNEQF,TRBD1,TRBV19
ASSQGAGGAYGYT,TRBD1,TRBV4-3
ASSLRGSRNGELF,-,TRBV7-2
ASSRQGRGGTDTQY,TRBD2,TRBV5-1
ASSQDLRAFYT,-,TRBV14
ASSYREDTEAF,-,TRBV5-1
ASSFPPPQEINYGYT,-,TRBV7-9
ASLGPGGELF,-,TRBV25-1
ASSPHRDRGGDEQY,TRBD1,TRBV19
ASSPGDRVGLGAYEQY,TRBD1,TRBV16
ASSKGLAAWLF,TRBD2,TRBV9
ASSLDRGGFEQY,TRBD1,TRBV7-3
SVRLAGGSYNEQF,TRBD2,TRBV29-1
ASSYSGGAPLGYT,-,TRBV6-2/TRBV6-3
ASSLFLQETQY,-,TRBV27
ASSPSAGGDPGQPQH,-,TRBV18
ASSSAPGEKLF,-,TRBV27
ASSLVTPLGNEQF,-,TRBV7-2
ASTWASSNYGYT,-,TRBV3-1/TRBV3-2
ASSAGGFDYGYT,-,TRBV7-3
SERSSTDTQY,-,TRBV29-1
ASSQGQASYEQY,-,TRBV4-2
SVDPTGGGTEAF,TRBD1,TRBV29-1
ASSPGLAAPYEQY,TRBD2,TRBV7-3
ASMVGVGETQY,-,TRBV19